These T cell receptor beta chains were read from a single sample in a study of blood T cell repertoires in COVID-19. Only in-frame clones appear in the TCRdb table, and some are missing; sequencing was by immunoSEQ multiplex PCR. The sample records approximately 100,000 clones, 85% to 95% being singletons. Specimen: peripheral blood. Receptors originate from a man aged 50-59 years with active COVID-19. Each CDR3 is given with its conserved first and last residue. The D gene is left open where the match is weak. The size of a clone is reported for some rows only, either as once, few or many, or as a class for expanded clones.

TRBD2 | NA | TRBJ2-7 | TRBV3-1/TRBV3-2 | CASSQGSGGSIYEQYF | TGTGCCAGCAGCCAGGGTAGCGGGGGAAGTATCTACGAGCAGTACTTC
TRBD2 | NA | TRBJ2-2 | TRBV4-2 | CASSQAGGDTGELFF | TGTGCCAGCAGCCAAGCGGGAGGGGACACCGGGGAGCTGTTTTTT
NA | NA | TRBJ2-1 | TRBV19 | CASRKSEGRGNEQFF | TGTGCCAGTCGGAAGTCGGAGGGCCGGGGCAATGAGCAGTTCTTC
NA | once | TRBJ1-2 | TRBV7-3 | CASSLIIREANYGYTF | TGTGCCAGCAGCTTAATTATCCGGGAAGCTAACTATGGCTACACCTTC
NA | few | TRBJ2-7 | TRBV19 | CASSSTGLLEQYF | TGTGCCAGTAGTAGCACAGGGCTCCTCGAGCAGTACTTC
NA | NA | TRBJ1-4 | TRBV5-6 | CASSFQGAGEKLFF | TGTGCCAGCAGCTTCCAGGGTGCTGGTGAAAAACTGTTTTTT
TRBD1 | NA | TRBJ1-2 | TRBV5-1 | CASSPGQAYGYTF | TGCGCCAGCAGCCCTGGACAGGCCTATGGCTACACCTTC
NA | NA | TRBJ1-1 | TRBV28 | CASSTYEAFF | TGTGCCAGCAGTACGTACGAGGCTTTCTTT
TRBD1 | NA | TRBJ1-4 | TRBV30 | CAWSVLGQGEKLFF | TGTGCCTGGAGTGTATTAGGACAGGGTGAAAAACTGTTTTTT
TRBD1 | NA | TRBJ1-1 | TRBV30 | CAWSQQGNAEAFF | TGTGCCTGGAGTCAACAGGGGAACGCTGAAGCTTTCTTT
TRBD1 | NA | TRBJ1-4 | TRBV27 | CASSLQGETEKLFF | TGTGCCAGCAGTTTACAGGGGGAGACTGAAAAACTGTTTTTT
NA | NA | TRBJ1-5 | TRBV30 | CAWSWRVSNQPQHF | TGTGCCTGGAGCTGGAGAGTTAGCAATCAGCCCCAGCATTTT
TRBD1 | NA | TRBJ2-1 | TRBV2 | CASSSPGGPATGVGIYNEQFF | TGTGCCAGCAGTTCACCCGGTGGACCCGCCACAGGGGTCGGGATTTACAATGAGCAGTTCTTC
TRBD1 | NA | TRBJ2-7 | TRBV5-1 | CASSRGQGTYEQYF | TGCGCCAGCAGCCGAGGACAGGGGACCTACGAGCAGTACTTC
NA | NA | TRBJ2-3 | TRBV9 | CASSVAGGSTDTQYF | TGTGCCAGCAGCGTAGCAGGCGGGAGCACAGATACGCAGTATTTT
NA | NA | TRBJ2-3 | TRBV6-1 | CASSEFAVPDTQYF | TGTGCCAGCAGTGAATTCGCAGTCCCGGATACGCAGTATTTT
NA | NA | TRBJ2-7 | TRBV29-1 | CSVKSTGGNEQYF | TGCAGCGTTAAGTCGACAGGAGGTAACGAGCAGTACTTC
TRBD2 | NA | TRBJ2-1 | TRBV6-5 | CASSLTSGTEQFF | TGTGCCAGCAGTCTCACTAGCGGGACTGAGCAGTTCTTC
TRBD1 | NA | TRBJ2-5 | TRBV5-1 | CASRRTGGKGNQETQYF | TGCGCCAGCAGGCGGACAGGGGGCAAAGGAAACCAAGAGACCCAGTACTTC
TRBD1 | NA | TRBJ1-1 | TRBV3-1/TRBV3-2 | CASTLQGATEAFF | TGTGCCAGCACCCTACAGGGGGCCACTGAAGCTTTCTTT
TRBD2 | NA | TRBJ2-7 | TRBV28 | CASKGLAGVKVYEQYF | TGTGCCAGCAAGGGACTAGCGGGAGTAAAAGTCTACGAGCAGTACTTC
NA | NA | TRBJ2-4 | TRBV20-1 | CSASSLLNIAKNIQYF | TGCAGTGCTAGTTCCCTTTTGAACATAGCCAAAAACATTCAGTACTTC
NA | NA | TRBJ2-7 | TRBV5-1 | CASSLLSGPSYEQYF | TGCGCCAGCAGCTTACTAAGCGGCCCCTCCTACGAGCAGTACTTC
TRBD1 | NA | TRBJ2-2 | TRBV2 | CASKVRGPGELFF | TGTGCCAGCAAAGTAAGGGGGCCCGGGGAGCTGTTTTTT
NA | NA | TRBJ2-2 | TRBV6-5 | CASSYSQGLGGELFF | TGTGCCAGCAGTTACTCGCAGGGGCTCGGCGGGGAGCTGTTTTTT
TRBD2 | few | TRBJ2-3 | TRBV4-1 | CASSQVSGTKYNTDTQYF | TGCGCCAGCAGCCAAGTTTCCGGGACTAAGTATAACACAGATACGCAGTATTTT
NA | once | TRBJ1-4 | TRBV27 | CASSDRGSYNEKLFF | TGTGCCAGCAGTGATCGAGGGTCTTATAATGAAAAACTGTTTTTT
TRBD1 | NA | TRBJ1-1 | TRBV5-1 | CASSLAYRGRNTEAFF | TGCGCCAGCAGCTTGGCCTACAGGGGGCGGAACACTGAAGCTTTCTTT
TRBD1 | NA | TRBJ2-7 | TRBV12-3/TRBV12-4 | CASRDRVGYEQYF | TGTGCCAGCCGGGACAGGGTTGGCTACGAGCAGTACTTC
TRBD1 | NA | TRBJ1-1 | TRBV5-1 | CASSSTGETEAFF | TGCGCCAGCAGCTCCACAGGGGAGACTGAAGCTTTCTTT
NA | NA | TRBJ2-3 | TRBV29-1 | CSVGSPQVGTDTQYF | TGCAGCGTTGGGTCGCCGCAGGTCGGCACAGATACGCAGTATTTT
NA | NA | TRBJ2-3 | TRBV12-2 | CASRFRSPTGQGDTQYF | TGTGCAAGTCGCTTTAGGTCCCCGACAGGGCAGGGAGATACGCAGTATTTT
NA | once | TRBJ1-5 | TRBV6-5 | CASSYSGRADQPQHF | TGTGCCAGCAGTTACTCAGGGAGGGCTGATCAGCCCCAGCATTTT
NA | NA | TRBJ1-5 | TRBV7-2 | CASSLVRGNNQPQHF | TGTGCCAGCAGCTTAGTTCGGGGGAACAATCAGCCCCAGCATTTT
NA | NA | TRBJ2-1 | TRBV7-8 | CASILRVSKTGEFSYNEQFF | TGTGCCAGCATCTTAAGGGTCTCGAAGACGGGAGAATTCTCCTACAATGAGCAGTTCTTC
TRBD1 | NA | TRBJ1-6 | TRBV6-5 | CASSYRGQGYNSPLHF | TGTGCCAGCAGTTATCGTGGACAGGGATATAATTCACCCCTCCACTTT
TRBD1 | NA | TRBJ2-1 | TRBV3-1/TRBV3-2 | CASSQRRDRHNEQFF | TGTGCCAGCAGCCAACGTAGGGACAGACACAATGAGCAGTTCTTC
TRBD1 | NA | TRBJ2-7 | TRBV10-3 | CAIRIGGTGLSGKQYF | TGTGCCATCAGAATAGGTGGGACAGGCCTTTCCGGCAAGCAGTACTTC
NA | medium-sized | TRBJ1-2 | TRBV29-1 | CSVGPDTLSGYGYTF | TGCAGCGTTGGACCGGACACCCTATCAGGCTATGGCTACACCTTC
NA | NA | TRBJ2-7 | TRBV27 | CASSFEGVNEQYF | TGTGCCAGCAGTTTTGAGGGGGTGAACGAGCAGTACTTC
NA | NA | TRBJ2-3 | TRBV5-1 | CASSYSPVGTDTQYF | TGCGCCAGCAGCTACAGCCCTGTGGGCACAGATACGCAGTATTTT
TRBD1 | NA | TRBJ1-3 | TRBV3-1/TRBV3-2 | CASSHTQGNTIYF | TGTGCCAGCAGCCATACACAGGGGAACACCATATATTTT
TRBD1 | NA | TRBJ2-7 | TRBV11-1 | CASSQGVEQYF | TGTGCCAGCAGCCAGGGGGTCGAGCAGTACTTC
NA | NA | TRBJ2-3 | TRBV24-1 | CATSDAAIGTQYF | TGTGCCACCAGTGATGCCGCGATTGGTACGCAGTATTTT
NA | NA | TRBJ2-5 | TRBV7-6 | CASSLAHPQRRTQYF | TGTGCCAGCAGCTTAGCGCACCCTCAGCGGAGGACCCAGTACTTC
TRBD2 | NA | TRBJ2-7 | TRBV6-5 | CASNSGSSYEQYF | TGTGCCAGCAATAGCGGGAGCTCCTACGAGCAGTACTTC
NA | once | TRBJ2-3 | TRBV30 | CAWEVSQGEDTQYF | TGTGCCTGGGAGGTGTCCCAAGGAGAAGATACGCAGTATTTT
NA | NA | TRBJ1-5 | TRBV19 | CASSIQWGGTQPQHF | TGTGCCAGTAGTATCCAATGGGGGGGGACTCAGCCCCAGCATTTT
TRBD2 | NA | TRBJ2-1 | TRBV7-9 | CASSRLAVSSYNEQFF | TGTGCCAGCAGCCGACTAGCGGTGAGCTCCTACAATGAGCAGTTCTTC